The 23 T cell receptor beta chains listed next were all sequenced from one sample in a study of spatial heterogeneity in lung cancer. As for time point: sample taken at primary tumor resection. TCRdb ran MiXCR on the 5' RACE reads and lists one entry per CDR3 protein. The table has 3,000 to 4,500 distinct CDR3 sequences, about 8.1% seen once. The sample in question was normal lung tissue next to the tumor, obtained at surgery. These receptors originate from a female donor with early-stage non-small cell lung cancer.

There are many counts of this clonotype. The DNA of the CDR3 is TGTGCCAGCAACAAAGGGGTGCCGGGAATCCAGCCCCAGCATTTT. This encodes CASNKGVPGIQPQHF. The V call is TRBV12-3 or TRBV12-4, the J call TRBJ1-5, with a tentative D call TRBD1 (5 bases). Trimming shortened V by 7 bases and J by 7 bases, and 20 bases separated the two germline ends. This CDR3 is 15 amino acids long.

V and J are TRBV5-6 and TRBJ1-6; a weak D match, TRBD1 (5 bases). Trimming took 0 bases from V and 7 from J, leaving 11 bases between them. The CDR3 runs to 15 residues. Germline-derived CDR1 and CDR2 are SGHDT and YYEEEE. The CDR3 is CASSLEGRVNSPLHF. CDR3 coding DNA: TGTGCCAGCAGCTTGGAGGGGAGGGTGAATTCACCCCTCCACTTT.

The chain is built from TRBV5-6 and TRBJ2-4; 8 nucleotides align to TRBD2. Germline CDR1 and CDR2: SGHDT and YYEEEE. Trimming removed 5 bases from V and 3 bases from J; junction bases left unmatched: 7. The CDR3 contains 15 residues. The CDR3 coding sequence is TGTGCCAGCAGGCGTAGCGGGGAAGGCAAAAACATTCAGTACTTC. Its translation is CASRRSGEGKNIQYF.

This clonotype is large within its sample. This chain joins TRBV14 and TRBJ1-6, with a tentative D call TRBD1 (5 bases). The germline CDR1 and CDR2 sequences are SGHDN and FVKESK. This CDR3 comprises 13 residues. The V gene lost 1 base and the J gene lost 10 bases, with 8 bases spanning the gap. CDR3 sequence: CASSQAGRSPLHF. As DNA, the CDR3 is TGTGCCAGCAGCCAAGCAGGGCGCTCACCCCTCCACTTT.

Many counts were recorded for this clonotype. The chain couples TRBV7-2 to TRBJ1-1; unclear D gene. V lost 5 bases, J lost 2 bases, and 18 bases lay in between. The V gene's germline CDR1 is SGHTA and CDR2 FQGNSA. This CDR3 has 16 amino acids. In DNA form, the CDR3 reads TGTGCCAGCAGCATCAGGACTGGATTGCCCAACACTGAAGCTTTCTTT. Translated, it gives CASSIRTGLPNTEAFF.

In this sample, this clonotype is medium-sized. In nucleotides, the CDR3 is TGTGCCAGCAAACGCGGACTAGCGGGAGCCGAGCAGTACTTC. Its translation is CASKRGLAGAEQYF. The chain couples TRBV6-5 to TRBJ2-7, with TRBD2 matching 13 bases. Trimming at V came to 7 bases and at J to 6 bases, leaving 6 bases not matched to a gene. Germline V lookup: CDR1 MNHEY, CDR2 SVGAGI. The length of the CDR3 is 14 residues.

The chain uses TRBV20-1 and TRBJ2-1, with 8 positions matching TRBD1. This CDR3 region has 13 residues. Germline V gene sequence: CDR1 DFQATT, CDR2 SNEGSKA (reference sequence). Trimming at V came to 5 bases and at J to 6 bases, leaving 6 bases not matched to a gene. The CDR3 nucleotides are TGCAGTGCTCCGGACAGGGCCGGCAATGAGCAGTTCTTC. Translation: CSAPDRAGNEQFF.

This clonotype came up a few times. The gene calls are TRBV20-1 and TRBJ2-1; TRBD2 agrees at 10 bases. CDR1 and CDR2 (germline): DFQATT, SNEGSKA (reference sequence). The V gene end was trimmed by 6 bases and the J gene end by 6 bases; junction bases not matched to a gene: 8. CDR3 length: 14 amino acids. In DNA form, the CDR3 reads TGCAGTGCCCCGGGACTAGCGAGAACCAATGAGCAGTTCTTC. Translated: CSAPGLARTNEQFF.

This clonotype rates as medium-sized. The CDR3 region is CAISEKGVNQPQHF. The CDR3 DNA follows: TGTGCCATCAGTGAGAAAGGGGTCAATCAGCCCCAGCATTTT. The chain links TRBV10-3 to TRBJ1-5, with D possibly TRBD1 on 5 matching bases. CDR1 is ENHRY and CDR2 is SYGVKD in the germline V gene. Trimming removed 2 bases from V and 3 bases from J, with 8 bases in between. The CDR3 has 14 residues.

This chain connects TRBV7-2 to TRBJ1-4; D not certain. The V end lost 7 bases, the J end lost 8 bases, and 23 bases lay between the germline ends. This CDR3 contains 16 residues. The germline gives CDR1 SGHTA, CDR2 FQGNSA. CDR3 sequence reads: CASKLGSPGVMEKLFF. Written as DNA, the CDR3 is TGTGCCAGCAAACTTGGAAGTCCCGGGGTTATGGAAAAACTGTTTTTT.

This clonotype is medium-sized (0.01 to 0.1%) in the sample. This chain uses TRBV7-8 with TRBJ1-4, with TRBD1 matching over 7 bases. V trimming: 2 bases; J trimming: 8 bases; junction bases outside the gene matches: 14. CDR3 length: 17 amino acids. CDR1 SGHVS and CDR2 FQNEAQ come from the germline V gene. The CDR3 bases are TGTGCCAGCAGCTTAACCGTGTCGACAGGGAGTGACGAAAAACTGTTTTTT. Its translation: CASSLTVSTGSDEKLFF.

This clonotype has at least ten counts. The CDR3 reads CASSPGGTVIQYF. The CDR3 DNA sequence: TGTGCCAGCAGCCCCGGGGGTACGGTCATTCAGTACTTC. The rearrangement uses TRBV5-7 and TRBJ2-4; maybe TRBD2 (6 bases). TRBV5-7 is recorded as an ORF, its role being uncertain. The CDR3 loop spans 13 amino acids. V was clipped by 4 bases and J by 9 bases, with 14 bases between them.

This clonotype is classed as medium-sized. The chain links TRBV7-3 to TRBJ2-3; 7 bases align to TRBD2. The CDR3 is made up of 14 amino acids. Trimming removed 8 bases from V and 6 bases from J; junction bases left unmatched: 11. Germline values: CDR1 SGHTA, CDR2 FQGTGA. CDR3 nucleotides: TGTGCCAGCGGTGGGGGACTAAGCGGTGATACGCAGTATTTT. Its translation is CASGGGLSGDTQYF. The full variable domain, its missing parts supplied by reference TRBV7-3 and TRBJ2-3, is GAGVSQTPSNKVTEKGKYVELRCDPISGHTALYWYRQSLGQGPEFLIYFQGTGAADDSGLPNDRFFAVRPEGSVSTLKIQRTERGDSAVYLCASGGGLSGDTQYFGPGTRLTVL.

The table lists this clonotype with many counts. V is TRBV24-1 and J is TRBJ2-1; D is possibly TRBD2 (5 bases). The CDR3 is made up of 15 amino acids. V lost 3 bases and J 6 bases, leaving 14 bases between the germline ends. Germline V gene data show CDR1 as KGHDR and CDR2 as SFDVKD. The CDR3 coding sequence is TGTGCCACCAGTGATACCCCGGGGTCCGTCAATGAGCAGTTCTTC. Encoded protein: CATSDTPGSVNEQFF.

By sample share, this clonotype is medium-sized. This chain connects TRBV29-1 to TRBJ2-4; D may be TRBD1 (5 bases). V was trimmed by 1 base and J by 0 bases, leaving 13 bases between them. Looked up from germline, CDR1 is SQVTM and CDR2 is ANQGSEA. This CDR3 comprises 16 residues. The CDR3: CSVEGQGELAKNIQYF. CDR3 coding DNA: TGCAGCGTTGAAGGACAAGGGGAACTAGCCAAAAACATTCAGTACTTC.

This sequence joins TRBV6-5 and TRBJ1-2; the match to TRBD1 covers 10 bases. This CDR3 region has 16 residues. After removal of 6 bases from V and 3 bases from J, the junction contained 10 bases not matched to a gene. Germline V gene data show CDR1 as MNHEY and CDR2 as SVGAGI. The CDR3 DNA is TGTGCCAGCAGGCAGACAGGGGGCGAAGTTCACTATGGCTACACCTTC. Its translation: CASRQTGGEVHYGYTF.

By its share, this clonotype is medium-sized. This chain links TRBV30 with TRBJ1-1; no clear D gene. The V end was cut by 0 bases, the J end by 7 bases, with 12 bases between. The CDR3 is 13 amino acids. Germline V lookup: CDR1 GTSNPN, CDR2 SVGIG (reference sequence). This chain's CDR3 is CAWSVRGGNEAFF. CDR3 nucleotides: TGTGCCTGGAGTGTACGGGGAGGGAATGAAGCTTTCTTT.

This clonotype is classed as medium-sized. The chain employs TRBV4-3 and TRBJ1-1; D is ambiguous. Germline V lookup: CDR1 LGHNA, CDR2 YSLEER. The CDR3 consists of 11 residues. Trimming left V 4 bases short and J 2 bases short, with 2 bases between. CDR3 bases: TGCGCCAGCAGCCCCAACACTGAAGCTTTCTTT. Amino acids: CASSPNTEAFF.

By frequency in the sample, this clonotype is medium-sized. The CDR3, as DNA: TGCGCCAGCAGCCAAGCCGACAGGGATTATCAGCCCCAGCATTTT. It specifies CASSQADRDYQPQHF. This chain uses TRBV4-1 with TRBJ1-5; 7 positions match TRBD1. J lost 5 bases, V lost 1 base, and 5 bases had no gene match. Germline-derived CDR1 and CDR2 are MGHRA and YSYEKL. The CDR3 has 15 residues.

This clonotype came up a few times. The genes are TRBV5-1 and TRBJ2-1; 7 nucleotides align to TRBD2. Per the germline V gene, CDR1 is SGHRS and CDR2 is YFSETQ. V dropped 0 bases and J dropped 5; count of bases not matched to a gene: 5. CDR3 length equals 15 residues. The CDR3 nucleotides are TGCGCCAGCAGCTTGGCGCGGGGGAGGAACAATGAGCAGTTCTTC. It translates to CASSLARGRNNEQFF.

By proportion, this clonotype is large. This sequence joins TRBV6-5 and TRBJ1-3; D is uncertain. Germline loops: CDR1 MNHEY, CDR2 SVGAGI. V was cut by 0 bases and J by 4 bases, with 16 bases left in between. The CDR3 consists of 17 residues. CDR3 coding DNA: TGTGCCAGCAGTTACTCGGAAGTAGGCGAAGGCGGAAACACCATATATTTT. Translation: CASSYSEVGEGGNTIYF.

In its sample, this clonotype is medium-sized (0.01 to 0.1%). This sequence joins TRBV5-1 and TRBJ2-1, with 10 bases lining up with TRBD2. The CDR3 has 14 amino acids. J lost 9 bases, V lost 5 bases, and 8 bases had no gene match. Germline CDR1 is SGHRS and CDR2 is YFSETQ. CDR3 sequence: CASRQAGGPSEQFF. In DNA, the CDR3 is TGCGCCAGCAGACAAGCGGGAGGGCCCTCTGAGCAGTTCTTC.

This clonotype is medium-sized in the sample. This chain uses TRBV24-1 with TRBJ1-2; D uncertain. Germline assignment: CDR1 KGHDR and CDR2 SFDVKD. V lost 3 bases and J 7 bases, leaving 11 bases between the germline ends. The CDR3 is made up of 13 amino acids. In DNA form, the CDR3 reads TGTGCCACCAGTGATGAGAGTTTTGGTGGCTACACCTTC. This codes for CATSDESFGGYTF.